This is a list of T cell receptor beta chains from one sample in a study of blood T cell repertoires in COVID-19. Produced via immunoSEQ multiplex PCR; TCRdb's table is partial and in-frame only. The table includes 250,000 to 300,000 clones, around 79% detected once. Sequencing was carried out using peripheral blood. The origin of the receptors is a woman older than 75 with acute or convalescent COVID-19. CDR3s include the opening cysteine and the closing phenylalanine or tryptophan. A D gene is named only where the DNA matches it firmly. For some rows the clone size is stated as once, few or many, or as a class when expanded; others skip it.

cdr3_nt: TGTGCCAGCAATACAGGGGGCAGCCGGCCCCAGCATTTT; cdr3_aa: CASNTGGSRPQHF; d_call: TRBD1; j_call: TRBJ1-5; cdr3_length: 13; clone_size: NA; v_call: TRBV6-1
cdr3_nt: TGTGCCAGCAGCTTAGGGACAGATAATTCACCCCTCCACTTT; cdr3_aa: CASSLGTDNSPLHF; d_call: NA; j_call: TRBJ1-6; cdr3_length: 14; clone_size: NA; v_call: TRBV7-2
cdr3_nt: TGTGCCAGCAGAGACAGGGCCTGGGAGACCCAGTACTTC; cdr3_aa: CASRDRAWETQYF; d_call: TRBD1; j_call: TRBJ2-5; cdr3_length: 13; clone_size: NA; v_call: TRBV14
cdr3_nt: TGTGCCAGCAGCGTAAAAGGGGGAAAAGAGACCCAGTACTTC; cdr3_aa: CASSVKGGKETQYF; d_call: NA; j_call: TRBJ2-5; cdr3_length: 14; clone_size: NA; v_call: TRBV9
cdr3_nt: TGTGCCAGCAGATCGCGGGGGGAAGATGAGCAGTTCTTC; cdr3_aa: CASRSRGEDEQFF; d_call: TRBD2; j_call: TRBJ2-1; cdr3_length: 13; clone_size: NA; v_call: TRBV7-8
cdr3_nt: TGTGCCAGCAGCATCGGACTAGCGGGAGTAGTCCAGTACTTC; cdr3_aa: CASSIGLAGVVQYF; d_call: TRBD2; j_call: TRBJ2-5; cdr3_length: 14; clone_size: NA; v_call: TRBV6-6
cdr3_nt: TGCGCCAGCAGCCGAAAAACAGGGGGCAACACCGGGGAGCTGTTTTTT; cdr3_aa: CASSRKTGGNTGELFF; d_call: TRBD1; j_call: TRBJ2-2; cdr3_length: 16; clone_size: NA; v_call: TRBV5-1
cdr3_nt: TGCAGCGGATTGGGACAGGTGTCACATACGCAGTATTTT; cdr3_aa: CSGLGQVSHTQYF; d_call: TRBD1; j_call: TRBJ2-3; cdr3_length: 13; clone_size: few; v_call: TRBV29-1
cdr3_nt: TGCGCCAGCAGCTGGGGCTATACTGAAGCTTTCTTT; cdr3_aa: CASSWGYTEAFF; d_call: NA; j_call: TRBJ1-1; cdr3_length: 12; clone_size: NA; v_call: TRBV5-1
cdr3_nt: TGCGCCAGCAGCGACTCCGGGACAGTTAATTCACCCCTCCACTTT; cdr3_aa: CASSDSGTVNSPLHF; d_call: TRBD1; j_call: TRBJ1-6; cdr3_length: 15; clone_size: NA; v_call: TRBV5-1
cdr3_nt: TGTGCCAGCAGTGAAGCGTGGGGTCAGGGGGTAGCCAAAAACATTCAGTACTTC; cdr3_aa: CASSEAWGQGVAKNIQYF; d_call: TRBD1; j_call: TRBJ2-4; cdr3_length: 18; clone_size: NA; v_call: TRBV6-1
cdr3_nt: TGTGCCAGCAGGCTAGGCCCAGGGGGCGCTGAAGCTTTCTTT; cdr3_aa: CASRLGPGGAEAFF; d_call: TRBD1; j_call: TRBJ1-1; cdr3_length: 14; clone_size: NA; v_call: TRBV6-4
cdr3_nt: TGTGCCAGCAGCTTACGACAGCCCCTTGTCACAGATACGCAGTATTTT; cdr3_aa: CASSLRQPLVTDTQYF; d_call: NA; j_call: TRBJ2-3; cdr3_length: 16; clone_size: NA; v_call: TRBV7-9
cdr3_nt: TGCGCCAGCAGCTTGGCCTCAGGTTCGGGGGGCTACACCTTC; cdr3_aa: CASSLASGSGGYTF; d_call: NA; j_call: TRBJ1-2; cdr3_length: 14; clone_size: NA; v_call: TRBV5-1
cdr3_nt: TGCGCCAGCAGAGCAACGAGAAATTCACCCCTCCACTTT; cdr3_aa: CASRATRNSPLHF; d_call: NA; j_call: TRBJ1-6; cdr3_length: 13; clone_size: NA; v_call: TRBV4-3
cdr3_nt: TGTGCCAGCAGCTTAGGACTGGTGAACACTGAAGCTTTCTTT; cdr3_aa: CASSLGLVNTEAFF; d_call: NA; j_call: TRBJ1-1; cdr3_length: 14; clone_size: few; v_call: TRBV7-8
cdr3_nt: TGCGCCAGCAGCTTGGCAGGGCGTATGGGAACAGATACGCAGTATTTT; cdr3_aa: CASSLAGRMGTDTQYF; d_call: NA; j_call: TRBJ2-3; cdr3_length: 16; clone_size: NA; v_call: TRBV5-1
cdr3_nt: TGTGCCAGCAGCTCTCAATCTCCACCAGGGGAGAAGGGCTACACCTTC; cdr3_aa: CASSSQSPPGEKGYTF; d_call: NA; j_call: TRBJ1-2; cdr3_length: 16; clone_size: NA; v_call: TRBV7-2
cdr3_nt: TGTGCCAGCTCACTGGGAGACCACTACAATGAGCAGTTCTTC; cdr3_aa: CASSLGDHYNEQFF; d_call: NA; j_call: TRBJ2-1; cdr3_length: 14; clone_size: NA; v_call: TRBV18
cdr3_nt: TGTGCCAGCAGAAAAACAGGGAACACTGAAGCTTTCTTT; cdr3_aa: CASRKTGNTEAFF; d_call: NA; j_call: TRBJ1-1; cdr3_length: 13; clone_size: NA; v_call: TRBV27
cdr3_nt: TGTGCCAGCTCGTCCCTAAGCTCCGGGACAACAAACACTGAAGCTTTCTTT; cdr3_aa: CASSSLSSGTTNTEAFF; d_call: NA; j_call: TRBJ1-1; cdr3_length: 17; clone_size: few; v_call: TRBV18
cdr3_nt: TGTGCCAGCAGCTTAGGTGGCCGAGGGCAGTTCTTC; cdr3_aa: CASSLGGRGQFF; d_call: NA; j_call: TRBJ2-1; cdr3_length: 12; clone_size: once; v_call: TRBV7-9
cdr3_nt: TGCGCCAGCTCCAGAGAGGCAGACTATGGCTACACCTTC; cdr3_aa: CASSREADYGYTF; d_call: NA; j_call: TRBJ1-2; cdr3_length: 13; clone_size: many; v_call: TRBV10-1
cdr3_nt: TGCGCCAGCAGCCAAGGTATTTTGGGGAGCGAAAAACTGTTTTTT; cdr3_aa: CASSQGILGSEKLFF; d_call: NA; j_call: TRBJ1-4; cdr3_length: 15; clone_size: few; v_call: TRBV4-1
cdr3_nt: TGCGCCAGCAGCTTGGGACAGGGGCGGGGAGATACGCAGTATTTT; cdr3_aa: CASSLGQGRGDTQYF; d_call: TRBD1; j_call: TRBJ2-3; cdr3_length: 15; clone_size: NA; v_call: TRBV5-1
cdr3_nt: TGTGCCAGCATCAGAGGGCTAGCGGGGCCTGGGGAGCAGTTCTTC; cdr3_aa: CASIRGLAGPGEQFF; d_call: TRBD2; j_call: TRBJ2-1; cdr3_length: 15; clone_size: NA; v_call: TRBV5-6
cdr3_nt: TGCGCCAGCAGCCAGGACTCCCGACTAGCGGGGGGCCAGCAGTTCTTC; cdr3_aa: CASSQDSRLAGGQQFF; d_call: TRBD2; j_call: TRBJ2-1; cdr3_length: 16; clone_size: NA; v_call: TRBV4-3
cdr3_nt: TGTGCCAGCAGCGGTAGGGGAGAGCAGTACTTC; cdr3_aa: CASSGRGEQYF; d_call: NA; j_call: TRBJ2-7; cdr3_length: 11; clone_size: NA; v_call: TRBV3-1/TRBV3-2